These 27 T cell receptor beta chains were all obtained from the same sample, sequenced in a study of blood T cell repertoires in COVID-19. The protocol was immunoSEQ multiplex PCR, while the TCRdb copy is restricted to in-frame clones and leaves out a portion. The repertoire holds some 340,000 clones, with 83% as singletons. Sequencing input: peripheral blood. These TCRs come from a man aged 25 to 40 with active or convalescent COVID-19.

This chain joins TRBV4-1 and TRBJ2-7; 10 bases fit TRBD2. CDR3 size: 15 residues. Germline CDR1 MGHRA, CDR2 YSYEKL. J lost 2 bases, V lost 3 bases, and 4 bases had no gene match. CDR3 DNA sequence: TGCGCCAGCAGCCACCGAGCGGGGGGGGCCTACGAGCAGTACTTC. Translation gives CASSHRAGGAYEQYF.

The rearrangement links TRBV27 to TRBJ1-2, with D hard to call. CDR1 is MNHEY, CDR2 SMNVEV, per germline (reference sequence). The CDR3 length is 12 residues. The V end was cut by 4 bases, the J end by 0 bases, with 3 bases between. The CDR3 sequence is CASSSSNYGYTF. DNA for the CDR3: TGTGCCAGCAGTTCCTCTAACTATGGCTACACCTTC.

The CDR3: CASSGRTGGSATNEKLFF. In DNA form, the CDR3 reads TGTGCCAGCAGCGGGAGGACAGGGGGGTCGGCAACTAATGAAAAACTGTTTTTT. The chain is built from TRBV28 and TRBJ1-4, with 10 nucleotides matching TRBD1. In germline, CDR1 is MDHEN, CDR2 SYDVKM. Germline trimming cut 6 bases from V and 0 bases from J; bases unmatched to any gene: 10. There are 18 residues in the CDR3.

V and J are TRBV9 and TRBJ1-1; unclear D gene. The CDR3 length is 12 residues. The V gene lost 5 bases and the J gene lost 5 bases, with 10 bases spanning the gap. Germline CDR1 reads SGDLS; CDR2 reads YYNGEE. In nucleotides, the CDR3 is TGTGCCAGCAGTCCAGGTAGGACTGAAGCTTTCTTT. This translates into CASSPGRTEAFF.

This clone has just a few counts. The J gene is TRBJ2-1, the V gene TRBV5-1; D may be TRBD1 (6 bases). This CDR3 has 13 amino acids. Germline V gene lookup returns CDR1 SGHRS and CDR2 YFSETQ. V shed 4 bases and J shed 8 bases, with 13 bases lying between them. CDR3 DNA: TGCGCCAGCAGCGGTACAGGGTCTGATGAGCAGTTCTTC. It is translated as CASSGTGSDEQFF.

The V call is TRBV28, the J call TRBJ1-2, with TRBD1 matching 7 bases. Germline-derived CDR1 and CDR2 are MDHEN and SYDVKM. The CDR3 has 14 residues. The trim removed 11 bases at V and 0 bases at J, leaving 9 bases unmatched. This chain's CDR3 is CAGEGGSPNYGYTF. The CDR3 DNA sequence: TGTGCCGGCGAAGGGGGCAGCCCTAACTATGGCTACACCTTC.

This clone has a handful of counts. The J gene is TRBJ2-1, the V gene TRBV9, with TRBD2 matching 10 bases. V was clipped by 4 bases and J by 6 bases; unmatched bases: 10. The CDR3 consists of 16 residues. CDR1 and CDR2 (germline): SGDLS, YYNGEE. CDR3 amino acids: CASSYPRSGGGNEQFF. Here the CDR3 DNA reads TGTGCCAGCAGCTATCCCAGAAGCGGGGGGGGCAATGAGCAGTTCTTC.

This chain uses TRBV5-1 with TRBJ2-1; 8 positions match TRBD1. Germline CDR1 is SGHRS and CDR2 is YFSETQ. Trimming took 2 bases from V and 7 from J; bases not matched to a gene: 8. The CDR3 runs 15 residues. Here the CDR3 DNA reads TGCGCCAGCAGCTTTAGCCAGGGGGCGAGGAATGAGCAGTTCTTC. Translation gives CASSFSQGARNEQFF.

The CDR3, as DNA: TGTGCCAGCAGTGCCGGCGGTGGTCCCGGGGAGCTGTTTTTT. This codes for CASSAGGGPGELFF. The chain couples TRBV28 to TRBJ2-2, with D unclear. With 5 bases removed from V and 6 bases from J, the gap between germline ends came to 13 bases. This CDR3 spans 14 amino acids. Germline values: CDR1 MDHEN, CDR2 SYDVKM.

The V call is TRBV7-6, the J call TRBJ2-3, with D tentatively TRBD2 (7 bases). The CDR3 covers 16 residues. Germline assignment: CDR1 SGHVS and CDR2 FNYEAQ. The ends were cut back, 2 bases at V and 1 base at J, with 13 bases in the middle. The CDR3 nucleotides are TGTGCCAGCAGCTTAAGTAGGGGGGGAGGCACAGATACGCAGTATTTT. It yields the protein CASSLSRGGGTDTQYF.

This clone showed up just a few times. V is TRBV12-5 and J is TRBJ1-2; 9 bases match TRBD1. With V trimmed by 0 bases and J by 4 bases, 18 bases remained unmatched. Germline CDR1 reads LGHNT; CDR2 reads FRNRAP. This CDR3 region has 20 residues. Here the CDR3 DNA reads TGTGCTAGTGGTTTGGTACCCTCCGGGGACAGGGAAGGAGAAGGCTATGGCTACACCTTC. This codes for CASGLVPSGDREGEGYGYTF. The full variable domain, in which reference TRBV12-5 and TRBJ1-2 provide the parts outside the CDR3, is DARVTQTPRHKVTEMGQEVTMRCQPILGHNTVFWYRQTMMQGLELLAYFRNRAPLDDSGMPKDRFSAEMPDATLATLKIQPSEPRDSAVYFCASGLVPSGDREGEGYGYTFGSGTRLTVV.

V usage is TRBV3-1 (or the pseudogene TRBV3-2) and J usage is TRBJ1-2, with 10 bases aligning to TRBD1. Germline lookup yields CDR1 LGHDT and CDR2 YNNKEL (reference sequence). The CDR3 extends over 15 amino acids. V was pared by 4 bases and J by 3 bases, with 5 bases of the junction left unmatched. Here the CDR3 DNA reads TGTGCCAGCAGCCCCAGGGACAGGGGATACTATGGCTACACCTTC. Protein product: CASSPRDRGYYGYTF.

The chain combines TRBV3-1 (or the pseudogene TRBV3-2) with TRBJ1-1; D is perhaps TRBD1 (5 bases). CDR1 is LGHDT, CDR2 YNNKEL, per germline (reference sequence). The germline V and J ends were trimmed by 6 bases and 13 bases, with 21 bases remaining between them. The CDR3 contains 13 residues. The CDR3 reads CASSITGDGGGFF. CDR3 nucleotides: TGTGCCAGCAGTATAACTGGGGACGGGGGAGGTTTCTTT.

This sequence joins TRBV9 and TRBJ1-1, with D possibly being TRBD1 (5 bases). In germline, CDR1 is SGDLS, CDR2 YYNGEE. The CDR3 contains 17 residues. Trimming removed 0 bases from V and 1 base from J, with 16 bases in between. The CDR3 loop is CASSVEGFEPRNTEAFF. The CDR3, as DNA: TGTGCCAGCAGCGTAGAGGGGTTCGAACCGCGGAACACTGAAGCTTTCTTT.

The genes are TRBV7-9 and TRBJ2-3; 8 nucleotides match TRBD2. Germline V gives CDR1 SEHNR, CDR2 FQNEAQ (reference sequence). Germline trimming cut 6 bases from V and 4 bases from J; bases unmatched to any gene: 9. This CDR3 comprises 15 residues. The CDR3 sequence: CASSPFAGGADTQYF. CDR3 DNA: TGTGCCAGCAGTCCTTTTGCGGGAGGTGCAGATACGCAGTATTTT. Based on the CDR3 plus reference TRBV7-9 and TRBJ2-3, the full variable domain is DTGVSQNPRHKITKRGQNVTFRCDPISEHNRLYWYRQTLGQGPEFLTYFQNEAQLEKSRLLSDRFSAERPKGSFSTLEIQRTEQGDSAMYLCASSPFAGGADTQYFGPGTRLTVL.

This clone was detected once. This chain links TRBV11-3 with TRBJ2-1, with D perhaps TRBD2 (5 bases). The V gene's germline CDR1 is SGHNT and CDR2 YENEEA. CDR3 length: 14 amino acids. V was trimmed by 5 bases and J by 6 bases, leaving 14 bases between them. The CDR3 loop is CASSLSGWSNEQFF. DNA of the CDR3: TGTGCCAGCAGCCTGTCGGGGTGGTCCAATGAGCAGTTCTTC.

This sequence joins TRBV4-3 and TRBJ2-1, with 7 bases identical to TRBD2. The CDR3 contains 12 residues. V lost 1 base, J lost 9 bases, and 0 bases stayed unmatched. Germline CDR1 LGHNA, CDR2 YSLEER. The CDR3 loop is CASSQGGGEQFF. CDR3 DNA sequence: TGCGCCAGCAGCCAAGGGGGGGGTGAGCAGTTCTTC.

The DNA for the CDR3 is TGTGCCAGCAACGTGGGACAAAGCTCCTACAATGAGCAGTTCTTC. It codes for CASNVGQSSYNEQFF. The chain uses TRBV27 and TRBJ2-1, with D perhaps matching TRBD1 (6 bases). Germline V CDR1 and CDR2: MNHEY, SMNVEV (reference sequence). CDR3 size: 15 residues. Trimming removed 7 bases at V and 0 bases at J, with 13 bases between.

The rearrangement uses TRBV6-5 and TRBJ2-1, with TRBD2 identical over 8 bases. With 8 bases clipped from V and 4 bases from J, the junction kept 7 bases outside the gene matches. This CDR3 region has 14 residues. In germline, CDR1 is MNHEY, CDR2 SVGAGI. The DNA of the CDR3 is TGTGCCAGCGGCAAAGCGGGAGTTTACAATGAGCAGTTCTTC. Translation: CASGKAGVYNEQFF.

This clone has just a few counts. The V call is TRBV28, the J call TRBJ1-5; D unresolved. The germline V gene encodes CDR1 MDHEN and CDR2 SYDVKM. Trimming took 4 bases from V and 2 from J, leaving 9 bases between them. The CDR3 has 14 residues. Here the CDR3 reads CASSSPLGNQPQHF. For the CDR3, the DNA is TGTGCCAGCAGTTCCCCCCTTGGCAATCAGCCCCAGCATTTT. Filled out from reference TRBV28 and TRBJ1-5, the complete variable domain reads DVKVTQSSRYLVKRTGEKVFLECVQDMDHENMFWYRQDPGLGLRLIYFSYDVKMKEKGDIPEGYSVSREKKERFSLILESASTNQTSMYLCASSSPLGNQPQHFGDGTRLSIL.

CDR3 sequence (DNA): TGTGCCAGCAGCGGAGAGGAGGGCGATGAGCAGTTCTTC. It specifies CASSGEEGDEQFF. This rearrangement joins TRBV21-1 to TRBJ2-1; the DNA was not compared with TRBD2, the D call given in the table. TRBV21-1 is shown as a pseudogene. The CDR3 sequence is 13 residues long.

V is TRBV30 and J is TRBJ1-2; 7 nucleotides line up with TRBD1. The CDR3 runs to 14 residues. V dropped 0 bases and J dropped 4; count of bases not matched to a gene: 5. CDR1 is GTSNPN, CDR2 SVGIG, per germline (reference sequence). The DNA for the CDR3 is TGTGCCTGGAGTGTAGGAGACAGGGCCTATGGCTACACCTTC. Its protein product is CAWSVGDRAYGYTF.

This clone was counted once. The rearrangement joins TRBV4-1 to TRBJ1-6; 8 bases fit TRBD1. The junction had 8 bases not matched to a gene; V was cut back by 0 bases and J by 4 bases. The germline CDR1 and CDR2 sequences are MGHRA and YSYEKL. The CDR3 loop spans 18 amino acids. CDR3 sequence reads: CASSQDHRGQAYNSPLHF. As DNA, the CDR3 is TGCGCCAGCAGCCAAGATCATCGGGGACAGGCGTATAATTCACCCCTCCACTTT.

The chain recombines TRBV3-1 (or the pseudogene TRBV3-2) with TRBJ1-5; D is unresolved. This CDR3 is built from 14 residues. Germline V gene sequence: CDR1 LGHDT, CDR2 YNNKEL (reference sequence). The V end lost 1 base, the J end lost 4 bases, and 8 bases lay between the germline ends. Here the CDR3 DNA reads TGTGCCAGCAGCCAAGGGAGGTCGAATCAGCCCCAGCATTTT. Translating gives CASSQGRSNQPQHF.

The chain joins TRBV7-9 to TRBJ2-7; a weak D match, TRBD1 (6 bases). This CDR3 has 16 residues. Trimming took off 3 bases at V and 3 bases at J, with 18 bases between the two ends. The germline V gene encodes CDR1 SEHNR and CDR2 FQNEAQ (reference sequence). The CDR3 protein is CASSFPPTGRLYEQYF. The CDR3 coding sequence is TGTGCCAGCAGCTTTCCCCCGACAGGCCGTCTCTACGAGCAGTACTTC.

This rearrangement joins TRBV7-8 to TRBJ2-7, with 7 positions matching TRBD1. V shed 5 bases and J 3 bases; nucleotides not matched to a gene: 10. This CDR3 comprises 15 residues. The germline V gene encodes CDR1 SGHVS and CDR2 FQNEAQ. The CDR3 region is CASSTLRDRYYEQYF. The CDR3 region has the DNA TGTGCCAGCAGCACGCTTAGGGACAGATACTACGAGCAGTACTTC.

The CDR3, as DNA: TGTGCCAGCAGCTCGACCTGGACTAGCGGCCCCTCCTACGAGCAGTACTTC. The encoded protein is CASSSTWTSGPSYEQYF. The gene calls are TRBV5-5 and TRBJ2-7; the match to TRBD2 covers 10 bases. Trimming took 3 bases from V and 0 from J; bases not matched to a gene: 9. The CDR3 runs 17 residues. Germline lookup yields CDR1 SGHKS and CDR2 YYEKEE (reference sequence).